Each of the 10 T cell receptor beta chains below was sequenced from the same sample in a study of T-cell reconstitution after alpha-beta-depleted transplantation in children. Unique molecular identifiers were used to barcode this TCRbeta library. TCRdb reprocessed the PCR reads with MiXCR, giving one entry per CDR3 protein. The profile shows about 370,000 distinct CDR3 sequences, approximately 20% of them singletons. The sample in question was PBMCs from the stem cell graft donor, obtained from the stem cell graft. These receptors were collected from a human donor who donated a stem cell graft to a child with acute myeloid leukemia.

Comments on this clonotype: This could be a read error, since a much larger clone is one nucleotide away. Because the CDR3 is missing its conserved closing phenylalanine or tryptophan, this is likely a read error. This CDR3 reads CSAPGLAGGADTQYY. CDR3 in DNA: TGCAGTGCCCCCGGTTTGGCGGGAGGGGCAGATACGCAGTATTAT. V usage is TRBV20-1 and J usage is TRBJ2-3, with TRBD2 identical over 9 bases. CDR1 and CDR2 (germline): DFQATT, SNEGSKA (reference sequence). This CDR3 is 15 amino acids long. J lost 4 bases, V lost 6 bases, and 11 bases had no gene match.

This chain links TRBV6-1 with TRBJ2-7; perhaps TRBD2 as D (6 bases). The CDR3 runs 14 residues. Germline CDR1 MNHNS, CDR2 SASEGT. Trimming took off 6 bases at V and 5 bases at J, with 17 bases between the two ends. The CDR3 DNA follows: TGTGCCAGCAGGGACGGAGGGATCGGCGACGAGCAGTACTTC. Translated, it gives CASRDGGIGDEQYF.

This chain links TRBV6-5 with TRBJ1-2; D unresolved. The CDR3 is 13 amino acids. Trimming left V 2 bases short and J 2 bases short, with 6 bases between. The germline V gene has CDR1 MNHEY and CDR2 SVGAGI. The CDR3 region is CASSYRKNYGYTF. CDR3 DNA: TGTGCCAGCAGTTACCGAAAGAACTATGGCTACACCTTC.

This chain uses TRBV4-1 with TRBJ2-1, with unresolved D. The CDR3 sequence is 15 residues long. Trimming shortened V by 0 bases and J by 4 bases, and 10 bases separated the two germline ends. The germline CDR1 and CDR2 sequences are MGHRA and YSYEKL. In nucleotides, the CDR3 is TGCGCCAGCAGCCAAGAGGTAGGCGGATACAATGAGCAGTTCTTC. It yields the protein CASSQEVGGYNEQFF.

The V gene is TRBV7-9, the J gene TRBJ2-1; 8 bases are a match to TRBD1. The ends lost 3 bases at V and 15 bases at J; junction bases unmatched: 7. The CDR3 has 12 residues. The germline gives CDR1 SEHNR, CDR2 FQNEAQ (reference sequence). CDR3 residues: CASSFRSGQGFF. CDR3 bases: TGTGCCAGCAGCTTCCGGTCAGGACAGGGGTTCTTC.

The CDR3 loop is CASSLRIPKTATNEKLFF. CDR3 DNA: TGTGCCAGCAGTTTAAGAATCCCAAAGACAGCAACTAATGAAAAACTGTTTTTT. The chain combines TRBV28 with TRBJ1-4, with a tentative D call TRBD1 (5 bases). Trimming shortened V by 2 bases and J by 0 bases, and 16 bases separated the two germline ends. This CDR3 is 18 amino acids long. Germline values: CDR1 MDHEN, CDR2 SYDVKM.

The V gene is TRBV13, the J gene TRBJ2-1; 13 nucleotides line up with TRBD2. With V trimmed by 5 bases and J by 8 bases, 6 bases remained unmatched. The CDR3 loop spans 15 amino acids. Looked up from germline, CDR1 is PRHDT and CDR2 is FYEKMQ (reference sequence). CDR3 nucleotides: TGTGCCAGCAGCGGCCGACTAGCGGGAGGCGATGAGCAGTTCTTC. Its protein is CASSGRLAGGDEQFF.

This clonotype has a single count. A much larger clone differs by one base, so this may be a read error. The chain recombines TRBV29-1 with TRBJ1-4; D possibly corresponds to TRBD1 (5 bases). Germline-derived CDR1 and CDR2 are SQVTM and ANQGSEA. This CDR3 comprises 13 residues. The CDR3 protein is CSVAGMGDEKLLF. The CDR3 region has the DNA TGCAGCGTTGCAGGAATGGGGGATGAAAAACTGCTTTTT.

In this sample, this clonotype turned up a few times. V gene TRBV7-9 combines with J gene TRBJ2-7, with TRBD2 matching 7 bases. The CDR3 spans 13 residues. V dropped 4 bases and J dropped 2; count of bases not matched to a gene: 2. Germline V lookup: CDR1 SEHNR, CDR2 FQNEAQ (reference sequence). The CDR3 reads CASSSTSTYEQYF. The CDR3 DNA follows: TGTGCCAGCAGCTCGACTAGCACCTACGAGCAGTACTTC.

This clonotype was seen repeatedly, ten times or more. The chain recombines TRBV10-3 with TRBJ2-4; D may match TRBD1 or TRBD2 (5 bases each). V was trimmed by 6 bases and J by 0 bases, leaving 12 bases between them. CDR1 and CDR2 (germline): ENHRY, SYGVKD. The CDR3 sequence is 15 residues long. DNA of the CDR3: TGTGCCATCAGCGGGACGGACCTAGCCAAAAACATTCAGTACTTC. Translated: CAISGTDLAKNIQYF.